The source of this T cell receptor beta chain is a study of T-cell reconstitution after alpha-beta-depleted transplantation in children. General study points: Fresh T-cell production supplied most of the T-cell counts and diversity seen one year after transplant. By about two months after transplant, alpha-beta T cells reportedly arose from several hundred graft clones that had expanded. Surviving recipient T cells and thymic progenitors accounted for the high day-60 TCRbeta diversity observed in some patients.

The CDR3 covers 15 residues. V was shortened by 3 bases and J by 0 bases, with 9 bases between the two germline ends. Unique molecular identifiers were incorporated when the TCRbeta library was constructed. One entry per CDR3 protein results from TCRdb running MiXCR on the PCR reads. The sample has over 200,000 distinct CDR3 sequences; roughly 8.3% are singletons. This clonotype has at least ten counts. The antigen is unknown. This receptor was obtained from a male patient aged 2 to 10 who had a stem cell transplant for acute myeloid leukemia, so the T cells may come from the graft donor. V gene TRBV12-3 or TRBV12-4 combines with J gene TRBJ1-5; the D is unclear. This specimen was PBMCs, mostly from graft donor cells, taken 360 days after TCRalphabeta/CD19-depleted stem cell transplant. The CDR3 loop is CASSFFQASNQPQHF. As DNA, the CDR3 is TGTGCCAGCAGTTTTTTTCAGGCTAGCAATCAGCCCCAGCATTTT.